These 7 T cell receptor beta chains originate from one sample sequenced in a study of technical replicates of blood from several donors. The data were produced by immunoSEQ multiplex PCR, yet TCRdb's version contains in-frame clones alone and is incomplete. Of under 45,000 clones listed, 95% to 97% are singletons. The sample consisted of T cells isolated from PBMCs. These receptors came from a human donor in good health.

CDR3 sequence reads: CASSLKGGSTEAFF. CDR3 DNA sequence: TGTGCCAGCAGCTTGAAAGGCGGGAGCACTGAAGCTTTCTTT. The rearrangement links TRBV5-4 to TRBJ1-1, with D hard to call. Germline values: CDR1 SGHNT, CDR2 YYREEE (reference sequence). This CDR3 contains 14 residues. The V gene lost 1 base and the J gene lost 4 bases, with 11 bases spanning the gap. The full variable domain, rest sourced from reference TRBV5-4 and TRBJ1-1, is ETGVTQSPTHLIKTRGQQVTLRCSSQSGHNTVSWYQQALGQGPQFIFQYYREEENGRGNFPPRFSGLQFPNYSSELNVNALELDDSALYLCASSLKGGSTEAFFGQGTRLTVV.

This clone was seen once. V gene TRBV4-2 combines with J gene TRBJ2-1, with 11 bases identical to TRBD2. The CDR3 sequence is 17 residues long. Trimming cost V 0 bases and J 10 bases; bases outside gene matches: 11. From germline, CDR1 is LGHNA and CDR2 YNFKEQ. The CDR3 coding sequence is TGTGCCAGCAGCCAAGAGAAGTTAGCGGGAGGGGATTGGGAGCAGTTCTTC. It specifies CASSQEKLAGGDWEQFF.

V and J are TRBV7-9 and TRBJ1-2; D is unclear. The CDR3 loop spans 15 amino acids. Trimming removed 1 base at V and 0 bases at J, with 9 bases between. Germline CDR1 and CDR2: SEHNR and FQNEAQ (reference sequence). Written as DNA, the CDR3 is TGTGCCAGCAGCTTAGTTGAGAGGGCTAACTATGGCTACACCTTC. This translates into CASSLVERANYGYTF.

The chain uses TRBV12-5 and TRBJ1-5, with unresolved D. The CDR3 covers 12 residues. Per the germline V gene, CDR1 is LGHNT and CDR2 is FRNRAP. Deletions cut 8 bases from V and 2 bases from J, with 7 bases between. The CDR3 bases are TGTGCTAGTAGGGAGGGCAATCAGCCCCAGCATTTT. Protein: CASREGNQPQHF.

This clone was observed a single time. The CDR3 DNA follows: TGTGCCAGCACTCTTTCGACAGGGGGATACGAGCAGTACTTC. Translated: CASTLSTGGYEQYF. V usage is TRBV6-5 and J usage is TRBJ2-7; 9 bases line up with TRBD1. With V trimmed by 7 bases and J by 4 bases, 8 bases remained unmatched. CDR1 is MNHEY and CDR2 is SVGAGI in the germline V gene. The CDR3 has 14 residues.

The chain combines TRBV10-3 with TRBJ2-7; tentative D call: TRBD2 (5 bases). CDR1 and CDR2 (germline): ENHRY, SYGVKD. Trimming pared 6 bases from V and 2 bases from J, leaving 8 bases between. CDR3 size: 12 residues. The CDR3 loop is CAIRVGAYEQYF. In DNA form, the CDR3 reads TGTGCCATCAGGGTGGGAGCCTACGAGCAGTACTTC.

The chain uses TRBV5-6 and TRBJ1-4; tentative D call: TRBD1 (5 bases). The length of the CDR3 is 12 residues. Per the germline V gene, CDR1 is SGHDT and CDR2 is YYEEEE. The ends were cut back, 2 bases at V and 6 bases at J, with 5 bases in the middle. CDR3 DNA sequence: TGTGCCAGCAGCTTAGGGGATGAAAAACTGTTTTTT. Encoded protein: CASSLGDEKLFF. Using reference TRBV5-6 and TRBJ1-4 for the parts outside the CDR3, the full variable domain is DAGVTQSPTHLIKTRGQQVTLRCSPKSGHDTVSWYQQALGQGPQFIFQYYEEEERQRGNFPDRFSGHQFPNYSSELNVNALLLGDSALYLCASSLGDEKLFFGSGTQLSVL.